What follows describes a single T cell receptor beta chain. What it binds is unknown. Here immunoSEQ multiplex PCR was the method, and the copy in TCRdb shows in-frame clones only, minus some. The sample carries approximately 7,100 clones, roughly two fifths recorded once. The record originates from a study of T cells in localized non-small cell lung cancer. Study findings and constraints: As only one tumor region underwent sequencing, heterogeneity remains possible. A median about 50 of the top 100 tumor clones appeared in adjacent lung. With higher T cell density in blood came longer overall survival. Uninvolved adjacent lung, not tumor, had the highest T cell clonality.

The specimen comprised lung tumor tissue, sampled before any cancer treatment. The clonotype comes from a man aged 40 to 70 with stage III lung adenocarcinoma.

The CDR3 region has the DNA TGTGCCAGCAGTGACGAGGGGGGATTTGTATCACCCCTCCACTTT. The encoded protein is CASSDEGGFVSPLHF. The rearrangement uses TRBV9 and TRBJ1-6; a weak D match, TRBD1 (6 bases). The ends were cut back, 5 bases at V and 10 bases at J, with 19 bases in the middle. The CDR3 covers 15 residues. Per the germline V gene, CDR1 is SGDLS and CDR2 is YYNGEE.